One T cell receptor beta chain is described in this entry. Its antigen is undetermined. The germline V gene encodes CDR1 GTSNPN and CDR2 SVGIG (reference sequence). CDR3 length: 12 amino acids. Unmatched junction bases numbered 3, after V lost 5 bases and J lost 5 bases. Here immunoSEQ multiplex PCR was the method, and the copy in TCRdb shows in-frame clones only, minus some. The profile shows over 150,000 clones, around 94% of them singletons. Both about-4-week and about-12-week second-dose recipients were combined. The data are from a study of T cell responses to AZD1222 COVID-19 vaccine. Findings of the study overall: After the peak T cell response, and only then, were repertoires sampled.

The chain uses TRBV30 and TRBJ1-1; 9 bases agree with TRBD1. The input for sequencing was peripheral blood, taken 28 days after the second AZD1222 dose. The clonotype comes from an adult who received the AZD1222 COVID-19 vaccine. The CDR3 DNA follows: TGTGCCTGGGACAGGGGGTTTACTGAAGCTTTCTTT. Its protein is CAWDRGFTEAFF.